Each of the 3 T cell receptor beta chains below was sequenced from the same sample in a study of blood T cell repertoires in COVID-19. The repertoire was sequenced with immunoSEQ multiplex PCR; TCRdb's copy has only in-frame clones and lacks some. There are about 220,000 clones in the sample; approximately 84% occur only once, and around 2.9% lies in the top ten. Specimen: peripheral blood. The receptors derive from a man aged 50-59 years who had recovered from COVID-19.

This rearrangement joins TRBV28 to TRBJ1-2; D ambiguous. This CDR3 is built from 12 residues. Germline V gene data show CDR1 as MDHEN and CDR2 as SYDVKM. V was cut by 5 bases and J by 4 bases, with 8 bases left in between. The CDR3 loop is CASSVGSYGYTF. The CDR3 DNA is TGTGCCAGCAGTGTCGGGAGCTATGGCTACACCTTC.

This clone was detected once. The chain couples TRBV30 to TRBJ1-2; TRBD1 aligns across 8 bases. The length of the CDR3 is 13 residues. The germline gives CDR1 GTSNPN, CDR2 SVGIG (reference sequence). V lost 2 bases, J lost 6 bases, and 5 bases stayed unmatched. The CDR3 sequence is CAWSLRDRNGYTF. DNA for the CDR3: TGTGCCTGGAGTTTAAGGGACAGGAATGGCTACACCTTC.

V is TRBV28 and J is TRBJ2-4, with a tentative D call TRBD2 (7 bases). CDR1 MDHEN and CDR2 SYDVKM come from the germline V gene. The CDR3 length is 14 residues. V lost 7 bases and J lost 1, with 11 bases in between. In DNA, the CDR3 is TGTGCCAGCAAGGGGGGGGACGCCAAAAACATTCAGTACTTC. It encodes CASKGGDAKNIQYF.